The sequence of this T cell receptor beta chain was determined in a study of identical twins. The table lists this clonotype with many counts. MiXCR, applied by TCRdb to the 5' RACE reads, yields one record per CDR3 protein. The profile shows around 680,000 distinct CDR3 sequences, under 9% of them singletons. V lost 8 bases, J lost 3 bases, and 4 bases stayed unmatched. The CDR3 length is 13 residues. The same sample was also used in a study of yellow fever vaccine responses in identical twins.

This rearrangement joins TRBV12-3 or TRBV12-4 to TRBJ2-1, with 7 positions matching TRBD2. The sequence was collected from a young woman in good health. The sample was PBMCs. CDR3 bases: TGTGCCAGCCGGGACTACGACTACAATGAGCAGTTCTTC. Translated: CASRDYDYNEQFF.